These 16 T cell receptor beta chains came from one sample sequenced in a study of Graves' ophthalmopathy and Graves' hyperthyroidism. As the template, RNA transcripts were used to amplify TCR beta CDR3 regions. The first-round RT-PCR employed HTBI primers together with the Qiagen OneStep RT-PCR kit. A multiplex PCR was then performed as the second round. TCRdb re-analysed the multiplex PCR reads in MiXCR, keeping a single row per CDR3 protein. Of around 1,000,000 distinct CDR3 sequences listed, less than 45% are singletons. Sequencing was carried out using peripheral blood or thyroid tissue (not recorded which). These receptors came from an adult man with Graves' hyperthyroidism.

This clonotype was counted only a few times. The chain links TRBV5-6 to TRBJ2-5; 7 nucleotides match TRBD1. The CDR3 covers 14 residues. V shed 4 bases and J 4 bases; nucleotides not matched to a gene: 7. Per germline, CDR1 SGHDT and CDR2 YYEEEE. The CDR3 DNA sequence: TGTGCCAGCAGCACTCAGGGGGTGGGAGAGACCCAGTACTTC. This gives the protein CASSTQGVGETQYF.

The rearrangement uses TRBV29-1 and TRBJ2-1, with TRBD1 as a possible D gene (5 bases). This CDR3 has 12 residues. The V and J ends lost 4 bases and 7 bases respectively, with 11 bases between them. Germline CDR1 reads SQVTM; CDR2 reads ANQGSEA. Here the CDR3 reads CSVGGQFNEQFF. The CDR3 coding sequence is TGCAGCGTTGGCGGACAATTTAATGAGCAGTTCTTC.

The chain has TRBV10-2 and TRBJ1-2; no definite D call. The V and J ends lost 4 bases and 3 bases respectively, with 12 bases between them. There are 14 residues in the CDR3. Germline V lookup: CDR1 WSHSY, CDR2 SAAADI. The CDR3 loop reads CASSVLARDYGYTF. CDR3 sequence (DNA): TGCGCCAGCAGTGTCCTCGCGAGGGACTATGGCTACACCTTC.

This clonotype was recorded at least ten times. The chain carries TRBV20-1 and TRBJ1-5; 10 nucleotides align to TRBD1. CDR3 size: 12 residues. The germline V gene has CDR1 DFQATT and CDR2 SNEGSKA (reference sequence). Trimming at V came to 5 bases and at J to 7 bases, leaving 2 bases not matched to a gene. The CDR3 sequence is CSAWDRGQPQHF. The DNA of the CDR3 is TGCAGTGCTTGGGACAGGGGCCAGCCCCAGCATTTT.

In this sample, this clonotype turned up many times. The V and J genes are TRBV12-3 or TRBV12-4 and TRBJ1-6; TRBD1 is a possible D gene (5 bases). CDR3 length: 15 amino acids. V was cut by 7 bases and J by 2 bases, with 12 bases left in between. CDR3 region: CASTGEGAYNSPLHF. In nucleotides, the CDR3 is TGTGCCAGCACTGGGGAAGGGGCCTATAATTCACCCCTCCACTTT.

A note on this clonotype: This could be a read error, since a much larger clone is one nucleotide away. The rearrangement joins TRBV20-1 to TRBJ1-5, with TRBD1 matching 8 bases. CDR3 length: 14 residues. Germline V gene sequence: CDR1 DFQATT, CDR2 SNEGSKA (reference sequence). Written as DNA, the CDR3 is TGCAGTGCGCCGGACAGGGATGGCAATCAGCCCGAGCATTTT. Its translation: CSAPDRDGNQPEHF.

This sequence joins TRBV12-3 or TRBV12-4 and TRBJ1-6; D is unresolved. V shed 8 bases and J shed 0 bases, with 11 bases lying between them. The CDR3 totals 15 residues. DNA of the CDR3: TGTGCCAGCCGGAGCCCGAGCTCCTATAATTCACCCCTCCACTTT. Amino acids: CASRSPSSYNSPLHF.

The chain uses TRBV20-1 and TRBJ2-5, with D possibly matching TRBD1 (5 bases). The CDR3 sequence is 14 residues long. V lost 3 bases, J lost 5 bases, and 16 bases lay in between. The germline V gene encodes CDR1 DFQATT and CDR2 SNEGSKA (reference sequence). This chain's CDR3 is CSARPQVTAETQYF. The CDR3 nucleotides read TGCAGTGCTAGGCCACAGGTGACTGCGGAGACCCAGTACTTC.

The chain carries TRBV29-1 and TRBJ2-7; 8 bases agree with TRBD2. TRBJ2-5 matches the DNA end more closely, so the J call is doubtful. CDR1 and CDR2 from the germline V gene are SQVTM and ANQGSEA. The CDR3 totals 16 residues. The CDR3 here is CSVQGGSGVYRETQYF. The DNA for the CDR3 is TGCAGCGTACAGGGAGGTAGCGGGGTATACCGAGAGACCCAGTACTTC.

The CDR3 protein is CASSFHGAGNTIYF. The CDR3 coding sequence is TGTGCCAGCAGCTTTCACGGAGCAGGAAACACCATATATTTT. The V call is TRBV11-2, the J call TRBJ1-3; no clear D. Germline V lookup: CDR1 SGHAT, CDR2 FQNNGV. There are 14 residues in the CDR3. V dropped 3 bases and J dropped 4 bases, with 10 bases sitting between them.

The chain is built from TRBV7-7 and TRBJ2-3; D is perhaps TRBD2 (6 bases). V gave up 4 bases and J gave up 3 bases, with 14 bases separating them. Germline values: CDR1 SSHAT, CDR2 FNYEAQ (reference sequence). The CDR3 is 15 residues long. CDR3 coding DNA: TGTGCCAGCAGCTGCAGGGAGGAGTTAACAGATACGCAGTATTTT. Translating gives CASSCREELTDTQYF.

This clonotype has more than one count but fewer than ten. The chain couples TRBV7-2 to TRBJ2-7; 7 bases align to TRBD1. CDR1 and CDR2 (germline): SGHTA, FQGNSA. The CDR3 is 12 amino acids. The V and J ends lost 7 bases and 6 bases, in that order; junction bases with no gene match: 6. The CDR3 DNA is TGTGCCAGCAACGTAGGGGGCTCCGAGCAGTACTTC. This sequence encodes CASNVGGSEQYF.

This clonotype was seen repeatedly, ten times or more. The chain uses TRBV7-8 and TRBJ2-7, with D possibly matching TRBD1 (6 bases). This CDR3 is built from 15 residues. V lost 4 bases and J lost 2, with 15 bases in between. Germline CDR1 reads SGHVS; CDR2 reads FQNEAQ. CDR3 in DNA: TGTGCCAGCAGCTCCTATGGACAGTCCGCCTACGAGCAGTACTTC. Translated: CASSSYGQSAYEQYF. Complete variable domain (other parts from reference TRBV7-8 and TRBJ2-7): GAGVSQSPRYKVAKRGQDVALRCDPISGHVSLFWYQQALGQGPEFLTYFQNEAQLDKSGLPSDRFFAERPEGSVSTLKIQRTQQEDSAVYLCASSSYGQSAYEQYFGPGTRLTVT.

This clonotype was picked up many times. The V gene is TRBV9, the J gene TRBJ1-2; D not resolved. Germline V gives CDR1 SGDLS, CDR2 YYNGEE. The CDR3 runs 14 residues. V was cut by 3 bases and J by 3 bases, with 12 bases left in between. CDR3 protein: CASSGREGYYGYTF. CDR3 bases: TGTGCCAGCAGCGGGAGGGAAGGGTACTATGGCTACACCTTC. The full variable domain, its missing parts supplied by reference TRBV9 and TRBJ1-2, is DSGVTQTPKHLITATGQRVTLRCSPRSGDLSVYWYQQSLDQGLQFLIQYYNGEERAKGNILERFSAQQFPDLHSELNLSSLELGDSALYFCASSGREGYYGYTFGSGTRLTVV.

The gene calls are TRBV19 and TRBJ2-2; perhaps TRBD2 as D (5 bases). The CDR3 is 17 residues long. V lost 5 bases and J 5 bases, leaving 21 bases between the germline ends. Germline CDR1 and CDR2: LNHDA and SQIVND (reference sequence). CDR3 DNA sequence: TGTGCCAGTAGTTCCATCAGAGAGGGCCTATGGACCGGGGAGCTGTTTTTT. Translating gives CASSSIREGLWTGELFF.

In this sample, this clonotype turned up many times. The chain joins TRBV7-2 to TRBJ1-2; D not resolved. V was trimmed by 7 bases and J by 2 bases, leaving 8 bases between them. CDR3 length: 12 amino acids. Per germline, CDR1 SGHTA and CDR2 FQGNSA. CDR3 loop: CASTRDNYGYTF. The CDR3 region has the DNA TGTGCCAGCACCAGAGACAACTATGGCTACACCTTC.